Shown below are 18 T cell receptor beta chains from a single sample sequenced in a study of regulatory T cells in long-lasting Graves disease. Investigators prepared the TCR beta libraries by applying iRepertoire HTBI primers and Arm-PCR of CDR3 regions. TCRdb re-derived calls from the multiplex PCR reads in MiXCR, one entry per CDR3 protein. There are roughly 420,000 distinct CDR3 sequences in the sample; about 14% occur only once, and over 20% lies in the top ten. Time point defined: newly diagnosed GD, antithyroid drugs for less than 3 months. Extracted RNA from PBMCs served as the source of the TCR library. The sequencing here drew on peripheral blood mononuclear cells (PBMCs), taken at new diagnosis, from a patient treated with antithyroid drugs. The receptors originated from a female donor with Graves disease.

Ten or more counts support this clonotype. The rearrangement joins TRBV27 to TRBJ2-7, with D possibly being TRBD2 (5 bases). In germline, CDR1 is MNHEY, CDR2 SMNVEV (reference sequence). V was shortened by 7 bases and J by 6 bases, with 19 bases between the two germline ends. This CDR3 is built from 14 residues. This CDR3 reads CASTPSPSSTEQYF. For the CDR3, the DNA is TGTGCCAGCACCCCCAGCCCTTCTAGCACCGAGCAGTACTTC.

As for this clonotype: A read error is possible here, since a much larger clone lies one base away. In nucleotides, the CDR3 is TGTGCCAGCAGGCTAGGAACCTACAATGAGCAGTACTTC. This gives the protein CASRLGTYNEQYF. This chain uses TRBV3-1 with TRBJ2-7; D not resolved. V lost 6 bases, J lost 7 bases, and 16 bases lay in between. The CDR3 is made up of 13 amino acids. The germline V gene has CDR1 LGHDT and CDR2 YNNKEL (reference sequence).

The table lists this clonotype with many counts. The chain couples TRBV7-2 to TRBJ2-5; TRBD1 matches 9 bases. The CDR3 has 17 residues. The V and J ends lost 4 bases and 4 bases, in that order; junction bases with no gene match: 13. From germline, CDR1 is SGHTA and CDR2 FQGNSA. CDR3 residues: CASSSPRDRDVIETQYF. CDR3 nucleotides: TGTGCCAGCAGCTCACCTCGGGACAGGGATGTTATAGAGACCCAGTACTTC.

This clonotype was seen repeatedly, ten times or more. The genes are TRBV28 and TRBJ1-5, with TRBD1 matching over 7 bases. Germline V CDR1 and CDR2: MDHEN, SYDVKM. The CDR3 spans 16 residues. Trimming at V came to 6 bases and at J to 4 bases, leaving 12 bases not matched to a gene. The CDR3 is CASRTGDRARNQPQHF. As DNA, the CDR3 is TGTGCCAGCAGAACGGGAGACAGGGCGAGGAATCAGCCCCAGCATTTT.

This clonotype was counted ten times or more. The V gene is TRBV6-1, the J gene TRBJ1-3, with D perhaps TRBD1 (6 bases). This CDR3 region has 14 residues. V gave up 6 bases and J gave up 3 bases, with 12 bases separating them. Germline CDR1 is MNHNS and CDR2 is SASEGT. CDR3 sequence reads: CASRNLDSGNTIYF. The CDR3 DNA reads TGTGCCAGCAGAAACCTGGACAGTGGAAACACCATATATTTT.

A remark on this clonotype: A much larger clone is a single base away; this may be a read error. The V call is TRBV20-1, the J call TRBJ2-1, with D possibly called TRBD1 or TRBD2 (5 bases each). The germline V gene encodes CDR1 DFQATT and CDR2 SNEGSKA (reference sequence). CDR3 length: 14 amino acids. The CDR3 reads CSARRGTTYSEQFF. The DNA for the CDR3 is TGCAGTGCTAGGAGGGGTACCACCTACAGTGAGCAGTTCTTC.

In regard to this clonotype: It may be a read error: a sequence one base away is much more abundant. This chain joins TRBV12-3 or TRBV12-4 and TRBJ2-1; D possibly matches TRBD1 or TRBD2 (5 bases each). The CDR3 runs 11 residues. CDR3 DNA: TGTGCCGGCAGTTGGGACGAACTGATGTTCTTC. Its protein product is CAGSWDELMFF.

The rearrangement joins TRBV19 to TRBJ2-7, with 9 bases that match TRBD2. From germline, CDR1 is LNHDA and CDR2 SQIVND (reference sequence). This CDR3 spans 15 amino acids. J lost 3 bases, V lost 1 base, and 4 bases had no gene match. DNA for the CDR3: TGTGCCAGTAGTATAGGTAGCGGGAGTCTCTACGAGCAGTACTTC. It specifies CASSIGSGSLYEQYF.

This clonotype has a count of ten or more. This rearrangement joins TRBV27 to TRBJ1-1; 9 bases match TRBD1. Looked up from germline, CDR1 is MNHEY and CDR2 is SMNVEV (reference sequence). The CDR3 covers 15 residues. The V segment lost 5 bases and the J segment 1 base; nucleotides outside the gene matches: 5. The CDR3, as DNA: TGTGCCAGCAGTACACTGACAGGGGGGAACACTGAAGCTTTCTTT. Its protein product is CASSTLTGGNTEAFF.

This clonotype came up many times. This rearrangement joins TRBV20-1 to TRBJ1-5; 10 bases line up with TRBD1. Trimming cost V 7 bases and J 3 bases; bases outside gene matches: 6. Per the germline V gene, CDR1 is DFQATT and CDR2 is SNEGSKA (reference sequence). The CDR3 consists of 14 residues. The DNA of the CDR3 is TGCAGTGTTCTAGGGACAGGGGACAATCAGCCCCAGCATTTT. Its protein product is CSVLGTGDNQPQHF.

This clonotype has at least ten counts. This chain joins TRBV18 and TRBJ1-1; no firm D call. V shed 10 bases and J shed 3 bases, with 12 bases lying between them. CDR1 is KGHSH, CDR2 LQKENI, per germline. The CDR3 is 12 amino acids. The CDR3 nucleotides are TGTGCCACCAGAAGAGGTGACACTGAAGCTTTCTTT. Protein product: CATRRGDTEAFF.

Points on this clonotype: This may come from a read error, since a much larger clone is one base off. The chain links TRBV12-3 or TRBV12-4 to TRBJ2-2; D perhaps matches TRBD2 (5 bases). The CDR3 totals 10 residues. CDR3 region: CASSSGELLF. The CDR3 DNA reads TGTGCCAGCAGTTCCGGGGAGCTGCTTTTT.

This clonotype came up many times. The chain couples TRBV7-2 to TRBJ2-3; 9 nucleotides align to TRBD1. V dropped 1 base and J dropped 5; count of bases not matched to a gene: 7. CDR1 is SGHTA and CDR2 is FQGNSA in the germline V gene. This CDR3 spans 16 amino acids. The CDR3 here is CASSLGPTGGVDTQYF. Written as DNA, the CDR3 is TGTGCCAGCAGCTTAGGTCCGACAGGGGGTGTAGATACGCAGTATTTT.

This clonotype was counted ten times or more. The genes are TRBV3-1 and TRBJ2-1; 15 bases match TRBD2. CDR1 is LGHDT, CDR2 YNNKEL, per germline (reference sequence). This CDR3 contains 20 residues. V lost 1 base, J lost 0 bases, and 7 bases stayed unmatched. CDR3 residues: CASSQVGLAGGTSSYNEQFF. The CDR3 region has the DNA TGTGCCAGCAGCCAAGTAGGACTAGCGGGAGGGACGAGCTCCTACAATGAGCAGTTCTTC.

This clonotype was detected ten times or more. The chain employs TRBV5-5 and TRBJ1-5, with a tentative D call TRBD1 (6 bases). Germline V gives CDR1 SGHKS, CDR2 YYEKEE (reference sequence). Trimming removed 4 bases from V and 2 bases from J, with 10 bases in between. CDR3 length: 14 amino acids. The CDR3 DNA is TGTGCCAGCAGCCTACACAGGGGCAATCAGCCCCAGCATTTT. This encodes CASSLHRGNQPQHF.

The rearrangement uses TRBV12-3 or TRBV12-4 and TRBJ1-5, with TRBD1 identical over 7 bases. This CDR3 comprises 17 residues. V dropped 5 bases and J dropped 1; count of bases not matched to a gene: 11. The CDR3 sequence: CASSRVMGQLSNQPQHF. The CDR3 nucleotides are TGTGCCAGCAGTCGTGTGATGGGACAGTTGAGCAATCAGCCCCAGCATTTT.

There are many counts of this clonotype. The chain has TRBV12-3 or TRBV12-4 and TRBJ1-5; D is possibly TRBD1 (5 bases). V shed 5 bases and J shed 0 bases, with 17 bases lying between them. The CDR3 totals 17 residues. Written as DNA, the CDR3 is TGTGCCAGCAGTGTGGGACGGGGGGAAATTAGCAATCAGCCCCAGCATTTT. It yields the protein CASSVGRGEISNQPQHF.

Ten or more counts support this clonotype. The chain's CDR3 is CASSQDGEGRGYTF. The CDR3 DNA follows: TGTGCCAGCAGCCAAGATGGTGAGGGGAGGGGCTACACCTTC. V is TRBV3-1 and J is TRBJ1-2; possibly TRBD1 for D (5 bases). Germline V CDR1 and CDR2: LGHDT, YNNKEL (reference sequence). This CDR3 is built from 14 residues. The ends were cut back, 0 bases at V and 8 bases at J, with 13 bases in the middle.